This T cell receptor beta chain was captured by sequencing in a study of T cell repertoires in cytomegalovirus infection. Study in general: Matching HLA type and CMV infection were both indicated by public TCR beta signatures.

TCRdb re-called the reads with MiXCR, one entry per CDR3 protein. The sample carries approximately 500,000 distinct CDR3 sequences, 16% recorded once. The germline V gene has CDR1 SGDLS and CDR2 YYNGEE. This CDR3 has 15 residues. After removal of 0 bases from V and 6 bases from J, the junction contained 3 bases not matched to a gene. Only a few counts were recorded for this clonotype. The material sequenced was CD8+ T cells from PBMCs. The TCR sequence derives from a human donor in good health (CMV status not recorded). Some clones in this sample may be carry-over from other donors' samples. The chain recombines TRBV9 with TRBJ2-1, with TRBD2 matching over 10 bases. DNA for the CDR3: TGTGCCAGCAGCGTAGGGGCTAGCGGGAGCAATGAGCAGTTCTTC. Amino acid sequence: CASSVGASGSNEQFF.